The present TCR beta chain was sequenced within a study of blood T cell repertoires in COVID-19. Study summary: COVID-19 samples from acute and convalescent phases originated in the United States, Italy and Spain. T cells, B-cell-depleted T cells, or PBMCs provided the cDNA or gDNA that served as material.

Authors' data handling: Estimates of nucleated cell counts were drawn from the amplification of reference gene primers. This table comes from immunoSEQ multiplex PCR, and its TCRdb copy is limited to in-frame clones, with some not included. The DNA gave D and trimming, while V, J and clone size come from that table. The sample includes 270,000 or so clones, around 82% of them seen just once. V dropped 0 bases and J dropped 10 bases, with 13 bases sitting between them. Germline CDR1 GTSNPN, CDR2 SVGIG (reference sequence). The CDR3 totals 14 residues. This chain joins TRBV30 and TRBJ1-6; D is ambiguous. The sequenced sample was peripheral blood. This sequence was found in a woman aged 18-30 years with acute or convalescent COVID-19. CDR3 residues: CAWSVRIGGSPLHF. CDR3 nucleotides: TGTGCCTGGAGTGTAAGAATTGGCGGCTCACCCCTCCACTTT.